These T cell receptor beta chains were read from a single sample in a study of blood T cell repertoires in COVID-19. The data were produced by immunoSEQ multiplex PCR, yet TCRdb's version contains in-frame clones alone and is incomplete. Here the sample spans around 170,000 clones, 89% being singletons. Sequenced material: peripheral blood. The receptors come from a man aged 55 to 69 with acute or convalescent COVID-19. CDR3s include the opening cysteine and the closing phenylalanine or tryptophan. D genes are given only for firm matches. Only some rows state a clone size, as once, few, many or a class for expanded clones.

cdr3_length clone_size d_call j_call v_call cdr3_aa cdr3_nt
15 - - TRBJ1-5 TRBV7-9 CASSLAEGLNQPQHF TGTGCCAGCAGCTTAGCGGAGGGTCTCAATCAGCCCCAGCATTTT
16 - TRBD1 TRBJ1-6 TRBV19 CASSTLGQGIDSPLHF TGTGCCAGTAGTACCCTGGGACAGGGTATAGATTCACCCCTCCACTTT
14 - TRBD1 TRBJ2-3 TRBV4-3 CASSLTGERDTQYF TGCGCCAGCAGCCTGACAGGGGAGAGAGATACGCAGTATTTT
15 few TRBD1 TRBJ1-3 TRBV6-6 CASSFDRASGNTIYF TGTGCCAGCAGTTTTGACAGGGCCTCTGGAAACACCATATATTTT
15 - TRBD1 TRBJ1-3 TRBV19 CASRRDRTFGNTIYF TGTGCCAGTAGGAGGGACAGAACCTTCGGAAACACCATATATTTT
15 - TRBD1 TRBJ1-4 TRBV5-8 CASSGRTGRREKLFF TGTGCCAGCAGCGGGAGGACAGGGAGAAGAGAAAAACTGTTTTTT
14 - - TRBJ1-1 TRBV7-3 CASSLWASNTEAFF TGTGCCAGCAGCTTATGGGCCTCCAACACTGAAGCTTTCTTT
15 - TRBD1 TRBJ2-7 TRBV6-5 CASSYGTARIYEQYF TGTGCCAGCAGTTACGGGACAGCCCGGATCTACGAGCAGTACTTC
13 - - TRBJ2-7 TRBV5-6 CASLGGDRGEQYF TGTGCCAGCTTAGGGGGGGACCGAGGGGAGCAGTACTTC
15 once - TRBJ2-7 TRBV7-7 CASSLALDSSYEQYF TGTGCTAGCAGCTTAGCCCTAGACAGCTCCTACGAGCAGTACTTC
13 once - TRBJ1-2 TRBV3-1/TRBV3-2 CASSQDRFYGYTF TGTGCCAGCAGCCAAGATCGTTTCTATGGCTACACCTTC
14 - - TRBJ1-1 TRBV7-9 CASSSWAPNTEAFF TGTGCCAGCAGCTCTTGGGCACCGAACACTGAAGCTTTCTTT
13 - - TRBJ2-2 TRBV6-5 CASSYGQSGELFF TGTGCCAGCAGTTATGGACAGTCCGGGGAGCTGTTTTTT
16 - - TRBJ2-2 TRBV7-8 CASSLGGGPNTGELFF TGTGCCAGCAGCTTAGGAGGGGGTCCGAACACCGGGGAGCTGTTTTTT
15 - TRBD2 TRBJ2-1 TRBV24-1 CATSDFGGGYNEQFF TGTGCCACCAGTGATTTCGGGGGGGGCTACAATGAGCAGTTCTTC
14 - TRBD1 TRBJ1-2 TRBV5-6 CARRYGQGAGGYTF TGTGCCCGCAGATATGGCCAGGGGGCGGGGGGCTACACCTTC
16 - TRBD1 TRBJ1-1 TRBV5-1 CASSSGTVGLKTEAFF TGCGCCAGCAGCTCGGGGACAGTGGGCCTCAAAACTGAAGCTTTCTTT
15 - - TRBJ2-2 TRBV5-6 CASSTGPQGAGELFF TGTGCCAGCAGCACGGGTCCTCAAGGGGCCGGGGAGCTGTTTTTT
13 - - TRBJ1-2 TRBV19 CASRVAALEGYTF TGTGCCAGTAGGGTGGCAGCTTTGGAGGGGTACACCTTC
13 - - TRBJ2-1 TRBV18 CASSSPPGDEQFF TGTGCCAGCTCAAGCCCCCCGGGGGATGAGCAGTTCTTC
13 - TRBD1 TRBJ2-7 TRBV7-2 CASSSGTGREQYF TGTGCCAGCAGCTCCGGGACAGGTCGCGAGCAGTACTTC
17 - TRBD1 TRBJ1-6 TRBV19 CASSIGATGQGPSPLHF TGTGCCAGTAGTATTGGCGCCACCGGACAGGGGCCTTCACCCCTCCACTTT
15 - TRBD1 TRBJ2-7 TRBV3-1/TRBV3-2 CASSFNRDRGYEQYF TGTGCCAGCAGCTTTAACCGGGACAGGGGCTACGAGCAGTACTTC
16 - TRBD2 TRBJ2-3 TRBV11-2 CASTLQLAGGPDTQYF TGTGCCAGCACCCTCCAACTGGCGGGGGGGCCCGATACGCAGTATTTT
11 - - TRBJ1-2 TRBV3-1/TRBV3-2 CASSQTNGYTF TGTGCCAGCAGCCAGACAAATGGCTACACCTTC
13 - - TRBJ1-6 TRBV18 CASSPSVNSPLHF TGTGCCAGCTCACCATCGGTTAATTCACCCCTCCACTTT
15 - TRBD1 TRBJ1-2 TRBV3-1/TRBV3-2 CASSSGTGRADGYTF TGTGCCAGCAGCTCCGGGACAGGGAGGGCGGATGGCTACACCTTC
14 - TRBD1 TRBJ1-2 TRBV10-3 CAISEGRTGDGYTF TGTGCCATCAGTGAGGGTAGGACAGGCGATGGCTACACCTTC
14 - TRBD1 TRBJ1-6 TRBV5-8 CASSYDRVNSPLHF TGTGCCAGCAGCTACGACAGGGTAAATTCACCCCTCCACTTT
19 - - TRBJ1-6 TRBV7-2 CASSTRRSSTGFYNSPLHF TGTGCCAGCAGCACCCGAAGGTCGTCTACAGGTTTCTATAATTCACCCCTCCACTTT
13 - TRBD1 TRBJ2-4 TRBV5-1 CASSSGQAGTQYF TGCGCCAGCAGCTCGGGACAGGCGGGAACTCAGTACTTC
18 - - TRBJ1-6 TRBV4-1 CASSQVGRESSYNSPLHF TGCGCCAGCAGCCAAGTGGGAAGGGAGAGCTCCTATAATTCACCCCTCCACTTT
13 - - TRBJ1-2 TRBV18 CASSQDTFYGYTF TGTGCCAGCTCACAGGACACTTTCTATGGCTACACCTTC